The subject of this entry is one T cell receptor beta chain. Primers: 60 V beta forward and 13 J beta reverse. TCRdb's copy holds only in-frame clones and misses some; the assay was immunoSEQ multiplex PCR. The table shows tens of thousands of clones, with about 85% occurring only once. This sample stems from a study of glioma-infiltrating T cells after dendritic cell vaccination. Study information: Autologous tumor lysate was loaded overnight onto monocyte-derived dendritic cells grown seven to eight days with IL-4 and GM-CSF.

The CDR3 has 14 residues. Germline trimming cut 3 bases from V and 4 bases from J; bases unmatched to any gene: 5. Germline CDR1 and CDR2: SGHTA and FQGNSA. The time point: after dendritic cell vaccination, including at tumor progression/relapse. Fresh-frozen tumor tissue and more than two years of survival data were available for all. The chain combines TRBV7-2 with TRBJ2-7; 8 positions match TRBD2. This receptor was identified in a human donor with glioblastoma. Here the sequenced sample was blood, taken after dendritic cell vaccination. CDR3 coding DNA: TGTGCCAGCAGCTTCCCGGGACTAGTGTACGAGCAGTACTTC. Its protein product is CASSFPGLVYEQYF.